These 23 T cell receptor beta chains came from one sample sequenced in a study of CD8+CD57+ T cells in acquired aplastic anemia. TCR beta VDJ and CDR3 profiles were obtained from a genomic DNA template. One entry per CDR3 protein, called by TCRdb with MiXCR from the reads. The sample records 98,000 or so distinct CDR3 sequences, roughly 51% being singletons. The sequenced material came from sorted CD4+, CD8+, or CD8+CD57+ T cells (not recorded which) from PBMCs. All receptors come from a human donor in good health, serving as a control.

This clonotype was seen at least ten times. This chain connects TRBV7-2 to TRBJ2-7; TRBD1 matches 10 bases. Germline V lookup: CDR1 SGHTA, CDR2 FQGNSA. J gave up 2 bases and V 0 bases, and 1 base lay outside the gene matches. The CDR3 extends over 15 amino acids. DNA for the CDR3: TGTGCCAGCAGCTTAGCCGGGACAGGGGCCTACGAGCAGTACTTC. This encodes CASSLAGTGAYEQYF.

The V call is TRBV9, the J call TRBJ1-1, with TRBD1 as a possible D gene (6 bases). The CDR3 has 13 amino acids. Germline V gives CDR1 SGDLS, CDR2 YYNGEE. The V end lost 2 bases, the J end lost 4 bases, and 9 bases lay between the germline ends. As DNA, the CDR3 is TGTGCCAGCAGCGTTACAGGGCGCACTGAAGCTTTCTTT. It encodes CASSVTGRTEAFF.

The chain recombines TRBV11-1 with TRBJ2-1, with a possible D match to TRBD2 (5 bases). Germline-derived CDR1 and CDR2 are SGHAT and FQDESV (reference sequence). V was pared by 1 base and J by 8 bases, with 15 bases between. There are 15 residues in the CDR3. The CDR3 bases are TGTGCCAGCAGCTTAGGGACTGCGGAGGTCCATGAGCAGTTCTTC. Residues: CASSLGTAEVHEQFF.

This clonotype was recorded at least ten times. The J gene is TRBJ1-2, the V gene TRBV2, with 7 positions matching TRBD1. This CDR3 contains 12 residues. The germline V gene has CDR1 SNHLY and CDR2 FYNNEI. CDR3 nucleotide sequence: TGTGCTAAGACAACAGGGGAGTATGGCTACACCTTC. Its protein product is CAKTTGEYGYTF.

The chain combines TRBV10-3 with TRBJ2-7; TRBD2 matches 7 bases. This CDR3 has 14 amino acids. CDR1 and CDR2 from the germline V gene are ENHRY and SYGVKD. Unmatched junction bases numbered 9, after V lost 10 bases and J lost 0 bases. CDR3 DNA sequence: TGTGCCACCAAGGGAGGGGCCTCCTCCTACGAGCAGTACTTC. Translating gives CATKGGASSYEQYF.

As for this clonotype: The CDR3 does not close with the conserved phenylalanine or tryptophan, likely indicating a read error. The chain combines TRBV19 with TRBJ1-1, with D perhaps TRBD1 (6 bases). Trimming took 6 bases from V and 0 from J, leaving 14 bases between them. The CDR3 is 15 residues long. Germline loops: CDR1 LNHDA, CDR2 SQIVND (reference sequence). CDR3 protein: CASREGHNLNTEAFL. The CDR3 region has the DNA TGTGCCAGTAGAGAGGGACACAACCTGAACACTGAAGCTTTCCTT.

CDR3 DNA sequence: TGTGCCAGCAGCGTAACAGCTCTCTCTGGAAACACCATATATTTT. It translates to CASSVTALSGNTIYF. The rearrangement joins TRBV9 to TRBJ1-3, with D unresolved. Germline V gives CDR1 SGDLS, CDR2 YYNGEE. This CDR3 comprises 15 residues. V shed 1 base and J shed 0 bases, with 8 bases lying between them.

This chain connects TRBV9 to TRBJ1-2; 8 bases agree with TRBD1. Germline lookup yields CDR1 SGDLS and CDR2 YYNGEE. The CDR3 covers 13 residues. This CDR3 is CASWTGSIYGYTF. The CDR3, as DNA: TGTGCTAGTTGGACAGGGTCTATCTATGGCTACACCTTC.

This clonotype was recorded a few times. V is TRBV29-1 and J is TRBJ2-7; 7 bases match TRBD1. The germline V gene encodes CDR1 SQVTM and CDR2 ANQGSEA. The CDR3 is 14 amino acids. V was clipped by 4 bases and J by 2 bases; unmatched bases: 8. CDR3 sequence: CSVVGAGTAYEQYF. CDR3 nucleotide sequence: TGCAGCGTTGTGGGAGCCGGGACAGCCTACGAGCAGTACTTC.

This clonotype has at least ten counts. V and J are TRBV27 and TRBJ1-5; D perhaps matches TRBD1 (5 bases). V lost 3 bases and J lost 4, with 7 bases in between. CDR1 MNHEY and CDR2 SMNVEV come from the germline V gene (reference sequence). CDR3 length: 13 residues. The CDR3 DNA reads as TGTGCCAGCAGTTTCCGGGGGAATCAGCCCCAGCATTTT. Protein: CASSFRGNQPQHF.

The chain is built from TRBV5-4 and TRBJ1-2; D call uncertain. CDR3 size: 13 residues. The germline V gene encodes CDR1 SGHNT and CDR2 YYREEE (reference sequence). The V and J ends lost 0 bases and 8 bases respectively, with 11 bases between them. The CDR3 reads CASSLVEGLGYTF. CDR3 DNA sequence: TGTGCCAGCAGCTTGGTGGAGGGATTAGGCTACACCTTC.

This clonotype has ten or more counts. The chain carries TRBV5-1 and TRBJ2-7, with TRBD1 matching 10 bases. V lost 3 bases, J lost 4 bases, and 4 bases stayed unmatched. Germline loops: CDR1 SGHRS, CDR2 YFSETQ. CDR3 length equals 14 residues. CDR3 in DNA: TGCGCCAGCAGCTACGGACAGGGGGAGTACGAGCAGTACTTC. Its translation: CASSYGQGEYEQYF.

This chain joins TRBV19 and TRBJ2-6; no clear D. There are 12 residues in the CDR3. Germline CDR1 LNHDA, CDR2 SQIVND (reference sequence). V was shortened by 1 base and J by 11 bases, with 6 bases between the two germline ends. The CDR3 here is CASSIVAYVLTF. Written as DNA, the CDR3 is TGTGCCAGTAGTATAGTAGCCTACGTCCTGACTTTC.

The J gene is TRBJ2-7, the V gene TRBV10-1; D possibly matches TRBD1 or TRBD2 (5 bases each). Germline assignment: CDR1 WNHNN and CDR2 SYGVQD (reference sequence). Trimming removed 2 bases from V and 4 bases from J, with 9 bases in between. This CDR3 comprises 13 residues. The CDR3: CASSEMGEYEQYF. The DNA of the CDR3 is TGCGCCAGCAGTGAGATGGGGGAATACGAGCAGTACTTC.

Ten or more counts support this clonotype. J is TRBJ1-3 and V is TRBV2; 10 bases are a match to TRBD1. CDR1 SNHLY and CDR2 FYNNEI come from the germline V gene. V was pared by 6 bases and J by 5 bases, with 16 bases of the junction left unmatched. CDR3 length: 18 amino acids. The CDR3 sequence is CASRGPGDRGDVRNTIYF. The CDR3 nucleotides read TGTGCCAGCAGGGGCCCGGGGGACAGGGGAGATGTTCGAAACACCATATATTTT.

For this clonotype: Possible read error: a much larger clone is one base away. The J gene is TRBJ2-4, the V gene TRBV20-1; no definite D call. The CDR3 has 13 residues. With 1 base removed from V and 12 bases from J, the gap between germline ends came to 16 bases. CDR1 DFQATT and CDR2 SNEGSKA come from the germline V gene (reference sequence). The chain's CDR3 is CSARGGLGWTQYF. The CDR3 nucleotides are TGCAGTGCTAGAGGAGGTCTGGGTTGGACTCAGTACTTC.

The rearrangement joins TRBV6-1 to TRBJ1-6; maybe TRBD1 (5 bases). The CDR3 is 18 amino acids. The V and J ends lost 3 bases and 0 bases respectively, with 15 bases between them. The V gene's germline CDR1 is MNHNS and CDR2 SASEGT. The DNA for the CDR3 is TGTGCCAGCAGTGAGCGGGACGCCAGCAGCTCCTATAATTCACCCCTCCACTTT. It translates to CASSERDASSSYNSPLHF.

DNA of the CDR3: TGTGCCAGCAGCCAAGGCCTCGGGGGGTATGGCTACACCTTC. Protein: CASSQGLGGYGYTF. The chain couples TRBV14 to TRBJ1-2; possible D gene TRBD1, 5 bases. Trimming took 1 base from V and 5 from J, leaving 11 bases between them. From germline, CDR1 is SGHDN and CDR2 FVKESK. The CDR3 spans 14 residues. The whole variable domain, remainder taken from reference TRBV14 and TRBJ1-2, is EAGVTQFPSHSVIEKGQTVTLRCDPISGHDNLYWYRRVMGKEIKFLLHFVKESKQDESGMPNNRFLAERTGGTYSTLKVQPAELEDSGVYFCASSQGLGGYGYTFGSGTRLTVV.

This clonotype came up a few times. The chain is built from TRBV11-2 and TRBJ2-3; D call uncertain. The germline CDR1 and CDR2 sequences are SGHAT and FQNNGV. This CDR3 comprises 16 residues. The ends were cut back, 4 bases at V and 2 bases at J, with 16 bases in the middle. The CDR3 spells CASSYTRIELTDTQYF. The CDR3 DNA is TGTGCCAGCAGCTACACTCGGATTGAACTCACAGATACGCAGTATTTT.

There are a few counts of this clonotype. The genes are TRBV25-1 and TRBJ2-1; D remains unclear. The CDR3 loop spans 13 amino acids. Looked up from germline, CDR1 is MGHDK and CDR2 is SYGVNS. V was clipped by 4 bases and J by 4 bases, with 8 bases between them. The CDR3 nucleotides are TGTGCCAGCAGTGCAAGATTTTACAATGAGCAGTTCTTC. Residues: CASSARFYNEQFF.

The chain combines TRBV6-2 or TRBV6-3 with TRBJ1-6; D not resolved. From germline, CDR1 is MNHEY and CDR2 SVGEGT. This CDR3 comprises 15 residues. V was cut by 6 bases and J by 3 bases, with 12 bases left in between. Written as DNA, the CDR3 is TGTGCCAGCAGCCTCGGACGGGGCTATAATTCACCCCTCCACTTT. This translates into CASSLGRGYNSPLHF.

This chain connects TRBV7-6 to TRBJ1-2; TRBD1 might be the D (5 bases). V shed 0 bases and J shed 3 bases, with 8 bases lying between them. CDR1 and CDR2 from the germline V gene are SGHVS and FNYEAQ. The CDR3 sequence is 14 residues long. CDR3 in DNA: TGTGCCAGCAGCTTAGCGGGGGTAGACTATGGCTACACCTTC. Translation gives CASSLAGVDYGYTF.

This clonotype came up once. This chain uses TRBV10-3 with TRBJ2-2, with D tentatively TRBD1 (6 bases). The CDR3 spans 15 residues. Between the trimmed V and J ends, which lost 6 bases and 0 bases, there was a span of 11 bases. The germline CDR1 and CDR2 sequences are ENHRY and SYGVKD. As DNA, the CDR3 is TGTGCCATCAGCGTGGGACAAGCGAACACCGGGGAGCTGTTTTTT. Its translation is CAISVGQANTGELFF.